This passage covers 8 T cell receptor beta chains from one sample sequenced in a study of blood T cell repertoires in COVID-19 (dated by TCRdb to the early 2020s). Library construction relied on the immunoSEQ multiplex PCR assay. TCRdb stores this immuneACCESS table with in-frame sequences only. Part of the clones is absent; in the studies checked, under half of the shortfall reflects unresolved V genes, and no reason is known for the rest. The sample profile shows approximately 170,000 clones; around 83% of them were found once. Of the sample, roughly 13% falls within the top ten clones. Sample: peripheral blood. These receptors came from a man aged 65 to 79 who had recovered from COVID-19.

With regard to this clone: Other DNA sequences of this sample code for an identical CDR3. The V and J genes are TRBV7-8 and TRBJ1-5, with D maybe TRBD1 (5 bases). V was pared by 1 base and J by 1 base, with 8 bases between. Per germline, CDR1 SGHVS and CDR2 FQNEAQ. This CDR3 region has 15 residues. CDR3 amino acids: CASSLGGGSNQPQHF. DNA of the CDR3: TGTGCCAGCAGCTTAGGGGGGGGGAGCAATCAGCCCCAGCATTTT.

The rearrangement uses TRBV5-1 and TRBJ2-2, with a weak D call TRBD1 (5 bases). The V gene lost 0 bases and the J gene lost 4 bases, with 10 bases spanning the gap. The germline V gene encodes CDR1 SGHRS and CDR2 YFSETQ. There are 15 residues in the CDR3. CDR3 coding DNA: TGCGCCAGCAGCTTGGATCAGGGATCCACCGGGGAGCTGTTTTTT. This encodes CASSLDQGSTGELFF.

The V and J genes are TRBV19 and TRBJ2-7; TRBD1 agrees at 7 bases. The germline V gene encodes CDR1 LNHDA and CDR2 SQIVND (reference sequence). Germline trimming cut 7 bases from V and 6 bases from J; bases unmatched to any gene: 9. The CDR3 has 13 amino acids. CDR3 residues: CASNEGAAGEQYF. The CDR3 region has the DNA TGTGCCAGTAATGAGGGGGCGGCTGGCGAGCAGTACTTC. Full variable domain (outside the CDR3, taken from reference TRBV19 and TRBJ2-7): DGGITQSPKYLFRKEGQNVTLSCEQNLNHDAMYWYRQDPGQGLRLIYYSQIVNDFQKGDIAEGYSVSREKKESFPLTVTSAQKNPTAFYLCASNEGAAGEQYFGPGTRLTVT.

The rearrangement uses TRBV19 and TRBJ2-3; 9 nucleotides match TRBD1. The CDR3 length is 15 residues. Germline V gives CDR1 LNHDA, CDR2 SQIVND (reference sequence). J gave up 3 bases and V 6 bases, and 7 bases lay outside the gene matches. CDR3 in DNA: TGTGCCAGTAGCGGACAGGGGTTCAGAACAGATACGCAGTATTTT. Translated: CASSGQGFRTDTQYF.

In this sample, this clone turned up a few times. V usage is TRBV28 and J usage is TRBJ1-5; no clear D. This CDR3 has 13 amino acids. Looked up from germline, CDR1 is MDHEN and CDR2 is SYDVKM. Between the trimmed V and J ends, which lost 8 bases and 1 base, there was a span of 9 bases. CDR3 coding DNA: TGTGCCAGCGAATCAAGCAGCAATCAGCCCCAGCATTTT. Residues: CASESSSNQPQHF.

The gene calls are TRBV5-1 and TRBJ2-1; 8 bases agree with TRBD2. Trimming at V came to 7 bases and at J to 9 bases, leaving 12 bases not matched to a gene. The CDR3 covers 14 residues. Germline V gene sequence: CDR1 SGHRS, CDR2 YFSETQ. The CDR3 DNA follows: TGCGCCAGCTCCGGGACTAGTGGTTTCGGTGAGCAGTTCTTC. Translated: CASSGTSGFGEQFF.

This clone has a count of ten or more. The chain carries TRBV6-2 or TRBV6-3 and TRBJ2-7; D not resolved. The CDR3 sequence is 11 residues long. In germline, CDR1 is MNHEY, CDR2 SVGEGT. V lost 5 bases to trimming and J lost 2 bases, with 4 bases between them. The DNA for the CDR3 is TGTGCCAGCAGTCAAACCTACGAGCAGTACTTC. The encoded protein is CASSQTYEQYF.

The V and J genes are TRBV18 and TRBJ2-7; 16 bases line up with TRBD2. The CDR3 sequence is 18 residues long. J gave up 0 bases and V 1 base, and 3 bases lay outside the gene matches. Germline assignment: CDR1 KGHSH and CDR2 LQKENI. As DNA, the CDR3 is TGTGCCAGCTCACCACGGGGACTAGCGGGAGGGAGCTCCTACGAGCAGTACTTC. Its protein product is CASSPRGLAGGSSYEQYF.